The 30 T cell receptor beta chains presented below share a single source sample, sequenced in a study of metastatic and nonmetastatic thyroid tumors. TCRdb re-clonotyped the PCR reads through MiXCR. The sample carries about 93,000 clones, 10% to 15% recorded once. No treatment had been given to any patient before thyroid surgery. The sequenced sample was blood. All receptors derive from a female donor with papillary thyroid cancer or a benign thyroid nodule (not recorded which). Some clones in this sample may be carry-over from other donors' samples.

This clone was detected many times. The chain joins TRBV5-1 to TRBJ2-2; the D is unclear. CDR3 length: 16 residues. Trimming removed 0 bases from V and 5 bases from J, with 14 bases in between. CDR1 SGHRS and CDR2 YFSETQ come from the germline V gene. The CDR3 DNA reads as TGCGCCAGCAGCTTGGGTGTTGCCTTCCGAACCGGGGAGCTGTTTTTT. It specifies CASSLGVAFRTGELFF. Full variable domain (missing parts from reference TRBV5-1 and TRBJ2-2): KAGVTQTPRYLIKTRGQQVTLSCSPISGHRSVSWYQQTPGQGLQFLFEYFSETQRNKGNFPGRFSGRQFSNSRSEMNVSTLELGDSALYLCASSLGVAFRTGELFFGEGSRLTVL.

This clone was observed a handful of times. Possible read error: a much larger clone is one base away. Within the sample, other DNA sequences also encode this same CDR3. CDR3 bases: TGCGCCAGTAGTAGGGGACAGGGGGCGAACACCGGGGAGCTGTTTTTT. It codes for CASSRGQGANTGELFF. The chain carries TRBV19 and TRBJ2-2; 11 bases agree with TRBD1. CDR1 and CDR2 (germline): LNHDA, SQIVND (reference sequence). The CDR3 length is 16 residues.

For this clone: At one end, the junction sequence differs from germline, possibly due to a read error. This chain connects TRBV6-1 to TRBJ2-7, with a tentative D call TRBD2 (6 bases). Germline loops: CDR1 MNHNS, CDR2 SASEGT. This CDR3 has 14 residues. The CDR3 spells CASIESGVVYEQYF. CDR3 bases: TGTGCCAGCATTGAATCGGGAGTAGTTTACGAGCAGTACTTC.

This clone was counted ten times or more. The genes are TRBV20-1 and TRBJ2-1; TRBD2 aligns across 7 bases. The CDR3 loop spans 13 amino acids. Germline-derived CDR1 and CDR2 are DFQATT and SNEGSKA (reference sequence). Unmatched junction bases numbered 3, after V lost 1 base and J lost 6 bases. The CDR3 region is CSARVGGSNEQFF. CDR3 sequence (DNA): TGCAGTGCTAGAGTTGGCGGGAGCAATGAGCAGTTCTTC.

This clone was found a few times. This rearrangement joins TRBV6-2 or TRBV6-3 to TRBJ2-1, with TRBD2 matching 12 bases. Unmatched junction bases numbered 5, after V lost 2 bases and J lost 9 bases. The CDR3 length is 15 residues. Germline CDR1 is MNHEY and CDR2 is SVGEGT. The CDR3 protein is CASSYRLAGVSEQFF. CDR3 DNA sequence: TGTGCCAGCAGTTACCGACTAGCGGGAGTAAGTGAGCAGTTCTTC.

The sample holds many counts of this clone. This chain uses TRBV20-1 with TRBJ1-2; 7 bases are a match to TRBD1. Per the germline V gene, CDR1 is DFQATT and CDR2 is SNEGSKA (reference sequence). The ends lost 7 bases at V and 7 bases at J; junction bases unmatched: 9. This CDR3 contains 12 residues. Written as DNA, the CDR3 is TGCAGTGTTGATAGACAGGGCGGTGGCTACACCTTC. It codes for CSVDRQGGGYTF.

There are many counts of this clone. This chain uses TRBV5-6 with TRBJ1-6; D is uncertain. The CDR3 is made up of 15 amino acids. Deletions cut 1 base from V and 2 bases from J, with 7 bases between. Germline V lookup: CDR1 SGHDT, CDR2 YYEEEE. This CDR3 reads CASSLYGTYNSPLHF. The CDR3 DNA reads as TGTGCCAGCAGCTTGTATGGAACCTATAATTCACCCCTCCACTTT.

This clone was detected ten times or more. The chain employs TRBV7-2 and TRBJ1-1; D may be TRBD1 (5 bases). V lost 1 base and J 1 base, leaving 10 bases between the germline ends. The germline gives CDR1 SGHTA, CDR2 FQGNSA. The length of the CDR3 is 15 residues. CDR3 loop: CASSLGSRANTEAFF. The DNA for the CDR3 is TGTGCCAGCAGCTTAGGGAGCAGGGCGAACACTGAAGCTTTCTTT.

This clone was seen repeatedly, ten times or more. V usage is TRBV4-2 and J usage is TRBJ1-3; D unresolved. The CDR3 length is 16 residues. Germline CDR1 is LGHNA and CDR2 is YNFKEQ. Trimming left V 0 bases short and J 0 bases short, with 9 bases between. The CDR3 coding sequence is TGTGCCAGCAGCCAAGAGGTACGGAGCTCTGGAAACACCATATATTTT. As protein: CASSQEVRSSGNTIYF.

This clone was seen a handful of times. Since a much larger clone is just one base distant, this may be a read error. V gene TRBV24-1 combines with J gene TRBJ2-1; 11 bases agree with TRBD2. The CDR3 has 15 amino acids. In germline, CDR1 is KGHDR, CDR2 SFDVKD. The CDR3 DNA is TGTGCCACCAGTGACCCCGGGACTAGCGGCAATGAGCAGTTATTC. Protein product: CATSDPGTSGNEQLF.

The V and J genes are TRBV30 and TRBJ1-6, with 11 positions matching TRBD1. V was clipped by 3 bases and J by 8 bases; unmatched bases: 6. Looked up from germline, CDR1 is GTSNPN and CDR2 is SVGIG (reference sequence). CDR3 length: 15 amino acids. CDR3 residues: CAWRGPGQGDSPLHF. CDR3 DNA: TGTGCCTGGAGGGGACCGGGACAGGGGGATTCACCCCTCCACTTT.

This clone was seen many times. This sequence joins TRBV12-3 or TRBV12-4 and TRBJ2-4; D not certain. Trimming cost V 3 bases and J 3 bases, with 9 bases left between them. CDR3 length: 14 residues. CDR3 coding DNA: TGTGCCAGCAGTTTGCGGTGGGGCAAAAACATTCAGTACTTC. This gives the protein CASSLRWGKNIQYF.

On this clone itself: An end of the junction does not agree with germline; a read error may underlie this. The J gene is TRBJ2-5, the V gene TRBV7-7; 8 bases fit TRBD1. The CDR3 is 16 residues long. Germline V gene sequence: CDR1 SSHAT, CDR2 FNYEAQ (reference sequence). CDR3 nucleotide sequence: TGTGCTAGCAGTCTTACGACAGGGGACTCGACCGGGACCCAGTACTTC. Protein product: CASSLTTGDSTGTQYF.

This clone showed up many times. This rearrangement joins TRBV2 to TRBJ2-7; D possibly corresponds to TRBD1 (6 bases). Germline V gene sequence: CDR1 SNHLY, CDR2 FYNNEI. The CDR3 length is 13 residues. V was trimmed by 5 bases and J by 2 bases, leaving 10 bases between them. This chain's CDR3 is CASSRTATYEQYF. The CDR3, as DNA: TGTGCCAGCAGTAGGACAGCGACCTACGAGCAGTACTTC. The full variable domain, completed using reference TRBV2 and TRBJ2-7, is EPEVTQTPSHQVTQMGQEVILRCVPISNHLYFYWYRQILGQKVEFLVSFYNNEISEKSEIFDDQFSVERPDGSNFTLKIRSTKLEDSAMYFCASSRTATYEQYFGPGTRLTVT.

This clone was picked up a small number of times. The rearrangement joins TRBV15 to TRBJ2-3, with TRBD2 identical over 8 bases. CDR1 is LNHNV and CDR2 is YYDKDF in the germline V gene (reference sequence). This CDR3 has 16 amino acids. V lost 8 bases, J lost 2 bases, and 12 bases stayed unmatched. The CDR3, as DNA: TGTGCCACCCGAACCGGGGGGGGCCCCCCCACAGATACGCAGTATTTT. This translates into CATRTGGGPPTDTQYF.

This clone occurred once. This chain links TRBV11-1 with TRBJ2-1, with 7 bases aligning to TRBD1. J was trimmed by 0 bases and V by 5 bases; bases with no gene match: 4. Germline CDR1 reads SGHAT; CDR2 reads FQDESV (reference sequence). CDR3 length: 15 amino acids. The DNA of the CDR3 is TGTGCCAGCAGCCAGGGACAGAGCTCCTACAATGAGCAGTTCTTC. This gives the protein CASSQGQSSYNEQFF.

In this sample, this clone turned up many times. The CDR3 sequence is CASSSQGGGDGYTF. The CDR3 nucleotides are TGTGCCAGCAGTTCTCAGGGCGGGGGAGATGGCTACACCTTC. The genes are TRBV2 and TRBJ1-2; possible D gene TRBD1, 5 bases. The germline gives CDR1 SNHLY, CDR2 FYNNEI. The CDR3 contains 14 residues. Trimming took 5 bases from V and 6 from J, leaving 16 bases between them.

In its sample, this clone was seen many times. V and J are TRBV19 and TRBJ2-3; D is uncertain. Germline V lookup: CDR1 LNHDA, CDR2 SQIVND (reference sequence). Deletions cut 10 bases from V and 8 bases from J, with 19 bases between. This CDR3 has 13 amino acids. Here the CDR3 reads CATSPQTLGTQYF. The CDR3 DNA is TGTGCCACCTCGCCCCAGACTCTCGGTACGCAGTATTTT.

This chain connects TRBV7-8 to TRBJ1-5, with 7 bases matching TRBD1. The junction had 9 bases not matched to a gene; V was cut back by 1 base and J by 0 bases. Germline V gene data show CDR1 as SGHVS and CDR2 as FQNEAQ. The CDR3 runs to 18 residues. The CDR3 sequence is CASSLGAGGGYSNQPQHF. DNA of the CDR3: TGTGCCAGCAGCTTAGGCGCAGGGGGGGGTTATAGCAATCAGCCCCAGCATTTT.

This clone was counted at least ten times. This rearrangement joins TRBV12-3 or TRBV12-4 to TRBJ2-5, with 7 bases lining up with TRBD1. This CDR3 comprises 15 residues. Trimming took 5 bases from V and 0 from J; bases not matched to a gene: 6. The CDR3 sequence is CASSEGDRDQETQYF. The CDR3 nucleotides read TGTGCCAGCAGTGAGGGCGACAGGGACCAAGAGACCCAGTACTTC.

About this clone itself: A read error may be the cause here, since a much bigger clone is one base away. The CDR3 DNA sequence: TGTGCCAGCAACCTCCTCCCCTGGACAGGGAGGACAGATACGCAGTATTTT. Translating gives CASNLLPWTGRTDTQYF. This chain joins TRBV7-8 and TRBJ2-3, with 8 bases lining up with TRBD1. The V segment lost 7 bases and the J segment 3 bases; nucleotides outside the gene matches: 15. The germline CDR1 and CDR2 sequences are SGHVS and FQNEAQ. The CDR3 runs 17 residues.

This clone has at least ten counts. The chain couples TRBV11-1 to TRBJ2-5, with 10 bases fitting TRBD2. V lost 5 bases, J lost 5 bases, and 5 bases stayed unmatched. The CDR3 consists of 14 residues. CDR1 SGHAT and CDR2 FQDESV come from the germline V gene (reference sequence). CDR3 region: CASSPSSGSETQYF. CDR3 DNA: TGTGCCAGCAGCCCTTCTAGCGGGAGCGAGACCCAGTACTTC.

This clone is judged medium-sized (0.01 to 0.1%). The genes are TRBV20-1 and TRBJ2-3; D not certain. The germline V gene encodes CDR1 DFQATT and CDR2 SNEGSKA (reference sequence). The CDR3 covers 16 residues. Trimming stripped 0 bases from V and 0 bases from J, with 13 bases between. The CDR3 loop is CSAREPWSISTDTQYF. In nucleotides, the CDR3 is TGCAGTGCTAGAGAACCCTGGTCGATTAGCACAGATACGCAGTATTTT.

This clone was recorded many times. The V call is TRBV9, the J call TRBJ2-2, with 10 bases that match TRBD2. CDR1 is SGDLS and CDR2 is YYNGEE in the germline V gene. The ends lost 3 bases at V and 4 bases at J; junction bases unmatched: 6. The length of the CDR3 is 16 residues. Here the CDR3 reads CASSEVAGGPTGELFF. CDR3 nucleotides: TGTGCCAGCAGCGAGGTAGCGGGAGGTCCCACCGGGGAGCTGTTTTTT. Full variable domain (outside the CDR3, taken from reference TRBV9 and TRBJ2-2): DSGVTQTPKHLITATGQRVTLRCSPRSGDLSVYWYQQSLDQGLQFLIQYYNGEERAKGNILERFSAQQFPDLHSELNLSSLELGDSALYFCASSEVAGGPTGELFFGEGSRLTVL.

The chain combines TRBV6-1 with TRBJ2-3, with TRBD2 identical over 9 bases. The CDR3 is made up of 16 amino acids. J gave up 7 bases and V 2 bases, and 10 bases lay outside the gene matches. Germline CDR1 and CDR2: MNHNS and SASEGT. The CDR3 reads CASSEPAGGSAYTQYF. In nucleotides, the CDR3 is TGTGCCAGCAGTGAACCGGCGGGAGGGAGCGCATATACGCAGTATTTT.

About this clone itself: Given a much more abundant clone one base away, this may be a read error. V and J are TRBV28 and TRBJ1-2, with D possibly matching TRBD1 (5 bases). The CDR3 has 13 residues. Germline V lookup: CDR1 MDHEN, CDR2 SYDVKM. V lost 6 bases to trimming and J lost 7 bases, with 15 bases between them. The CDR3 nucleotides are TGTGCCAGCAGCCGTACTCAGGGCGCTGGCTACACCTTC. Amino acids: CASSRTQGAGYTF.

Only a few counts were recorded for this clone. A read error may produce the germline difference seen at one junction end. This chain uses TRBV4-1 with TRBJ1-2; D is ambiguous. This CDR3 contains 16 residues. Germline CDR1 and CDR2: MGHRA and YSYEKL. The CDR3 spells CPSSHSAARVDYGYTF. Written as DNA, the CDR3 is TGCCCCAGCAGCCATTCGGCCGCGCGGGTAGACTATGGCTACACCTTC.

This clone showed up many times. CDR3 sequence (DNA): TGTGCCACCAGCAGAGATACAGGATCTAACTCACCCCTCCACTTT. Translated: CATSRDTGSNSPLHF. The chain recombines TRBV15 with TRBJ1-6, with D possibly matching TRBD1 (5 bases). CDR1 and CDR2 (germline): LNHNV, YYDKDF (reference sequence). The CDR3 loop spans 15 amino acids. Trimming shortened V by 0 bases and J by 10 bases, and 13 bases separated the two germline ends.

This clone was recorded many times. This sequence joins TRBV6-6 and TRBJ2-7; 12 bases line up with TRBD2. J was trimmed by 0 bases and V by 2 bases; bases with no gene match: 5. CDR3 length: 17 amino acids. Germline values: CDR1 MNHNY, CDR2 SVGAGI (reference sequence). The CDR3 reads CASSYRTTSGSSYEQYF. CDR3 coding DNA: TGTGCCAGCAGTTACCGGACGACTAGCGGGAGCTCCTACGAGCAGTACTTC.

This clone was picked up many times. V gene TRBV19 combines with J gene TRBJ1-1, with D possibly matching TRBD1 (6 bases). Between the trimmed V and J ends, which lost 6 bases and 5 bases, there was a span of 16 bases. Germline loops: CDR1 LNHDA, CDR2 SQIVND (reference sequence). The CDR3 runs 14 residues. This chain's CDR3 is CASREQGGATEAFF. The CDR3 nucleotides are TGTGCCAGTAGAGAACAGGGTGGAGCGACTGAAGCTTTCTTT. Full variable domain (remainder filled in from reference TRBV19 and TRBJ1-1): DGGITQSPKYLFRKEGQNVTLSCEQNLNHDAMYWYRQDPGQGLRLIYYSQIVNDFQKGDIAEGYSVSREKKESFPLTVTSAQKNPTAFYLCASREQGGATEAFFGQGTRLTVV.